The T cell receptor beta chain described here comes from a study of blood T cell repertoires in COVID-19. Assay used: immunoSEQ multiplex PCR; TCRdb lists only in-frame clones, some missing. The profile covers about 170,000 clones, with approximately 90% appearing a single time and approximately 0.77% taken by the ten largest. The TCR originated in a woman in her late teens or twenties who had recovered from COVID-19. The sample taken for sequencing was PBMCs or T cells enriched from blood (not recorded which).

The CDR3 is CASSFGQGRGYGSGNTIYF. CDR3 nucleotide sequence: TGTGCCAGCAGCTTCGGACAGGGTAGGGGATATGGCTCTGGAAACACCATATATTTT. The rearrangement uses TRBV7-9 and TRBJ1-3, with TRBD1 identical over 8 bases. The V and J ends lost 3 bases and 0 bases, in that order; junction bases with no gene match: 13. Germline CDR1 is SEHNR and CDR2 is FQNEAQ (reference sequence). The CDR3 runs 19 residues.